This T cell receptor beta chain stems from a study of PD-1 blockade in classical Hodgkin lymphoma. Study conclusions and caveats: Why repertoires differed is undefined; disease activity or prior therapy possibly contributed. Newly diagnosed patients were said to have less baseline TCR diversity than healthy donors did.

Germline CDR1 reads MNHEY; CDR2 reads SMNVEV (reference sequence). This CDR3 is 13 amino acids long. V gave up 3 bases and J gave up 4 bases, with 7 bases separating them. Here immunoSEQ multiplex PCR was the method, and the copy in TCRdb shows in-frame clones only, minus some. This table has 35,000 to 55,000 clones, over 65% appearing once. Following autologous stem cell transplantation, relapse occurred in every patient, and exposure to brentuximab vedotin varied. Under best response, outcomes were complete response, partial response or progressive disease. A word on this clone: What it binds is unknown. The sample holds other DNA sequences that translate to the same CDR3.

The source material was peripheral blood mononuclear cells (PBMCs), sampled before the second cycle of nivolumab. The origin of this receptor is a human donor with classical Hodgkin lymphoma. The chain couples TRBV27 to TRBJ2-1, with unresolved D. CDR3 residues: CASSLGGYNEQFF. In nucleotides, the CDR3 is TGTGCCAGCAGTTTGGGCGGTTACAATGAGCAGTTCTTC.